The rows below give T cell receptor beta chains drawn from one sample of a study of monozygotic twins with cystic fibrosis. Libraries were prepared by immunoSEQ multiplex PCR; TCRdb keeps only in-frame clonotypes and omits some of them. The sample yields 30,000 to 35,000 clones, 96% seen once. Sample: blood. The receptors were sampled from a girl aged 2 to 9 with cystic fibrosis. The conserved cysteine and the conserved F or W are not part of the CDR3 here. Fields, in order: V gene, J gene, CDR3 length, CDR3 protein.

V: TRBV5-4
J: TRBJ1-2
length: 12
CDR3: ASSHRGQAYGYT

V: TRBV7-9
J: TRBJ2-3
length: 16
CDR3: ASSLTLTVTTSTDTQY

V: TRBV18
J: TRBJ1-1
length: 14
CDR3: ASSPGTGGTLTEAF

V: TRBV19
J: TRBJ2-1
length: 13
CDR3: ASSIDPGSYNEQF

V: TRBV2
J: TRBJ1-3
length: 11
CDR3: ASSDRGGNTIY

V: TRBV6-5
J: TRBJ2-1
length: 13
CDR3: ASSYGRTGHDEQF

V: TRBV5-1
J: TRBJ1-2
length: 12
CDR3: ASSVSRDTYGYT

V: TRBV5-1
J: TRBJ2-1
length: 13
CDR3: ASSLGGSSDNEQF

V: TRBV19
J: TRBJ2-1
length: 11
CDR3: ASSIVGGGEQF

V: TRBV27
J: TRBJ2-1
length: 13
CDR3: ATRRASGFYNEQF

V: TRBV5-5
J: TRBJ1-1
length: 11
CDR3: ASNQWLSTEAF

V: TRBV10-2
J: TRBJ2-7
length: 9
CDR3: ASSPSYEQY

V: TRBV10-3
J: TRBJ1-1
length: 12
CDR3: AISEAPSIPEAF

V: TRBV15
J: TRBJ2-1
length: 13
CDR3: ATSRDLGRDNEQF

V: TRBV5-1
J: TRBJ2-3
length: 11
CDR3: ASSLQELDTQY

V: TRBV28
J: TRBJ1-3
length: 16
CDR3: ASSLYLIDRGEGNTIY

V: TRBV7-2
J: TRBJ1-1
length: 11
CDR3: ASNMEQNTEAF

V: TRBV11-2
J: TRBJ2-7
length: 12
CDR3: ASSMGLAGYEQY

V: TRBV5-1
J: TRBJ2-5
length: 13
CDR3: ASTLRGQGTETQY

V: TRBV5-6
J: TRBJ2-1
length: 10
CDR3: ASSLENNEQF

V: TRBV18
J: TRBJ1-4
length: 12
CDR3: ASSLGQGSEKLF

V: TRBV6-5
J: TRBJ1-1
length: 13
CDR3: ASSQGGVPNTEAF

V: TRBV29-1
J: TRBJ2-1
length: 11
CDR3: SGDLSSYNEQF

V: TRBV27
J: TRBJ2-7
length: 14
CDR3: ASSLVGRSATYEQY

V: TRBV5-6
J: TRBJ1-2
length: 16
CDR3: ASSTISRFKGSNYGYT

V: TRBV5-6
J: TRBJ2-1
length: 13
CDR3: ASSWDRGPRNEQF

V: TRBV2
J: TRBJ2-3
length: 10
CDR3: ASSESVSPQY

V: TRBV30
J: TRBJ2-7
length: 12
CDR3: AWSVPGQTYEQY

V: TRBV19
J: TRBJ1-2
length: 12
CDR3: ASSIQGALGGYT

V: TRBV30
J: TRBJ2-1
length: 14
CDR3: AWSSIGRSQDNEQF

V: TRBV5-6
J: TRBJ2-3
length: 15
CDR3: ASSLNGVSRGPVTQY

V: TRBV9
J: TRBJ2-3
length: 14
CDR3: ASSVAPGLNTDTQY

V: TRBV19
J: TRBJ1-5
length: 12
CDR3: ASQTVPSNQPQH

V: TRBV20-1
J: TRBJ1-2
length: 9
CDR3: SAGGDAGYT

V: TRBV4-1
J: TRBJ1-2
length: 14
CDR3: ASSPIRQQGAKGYT